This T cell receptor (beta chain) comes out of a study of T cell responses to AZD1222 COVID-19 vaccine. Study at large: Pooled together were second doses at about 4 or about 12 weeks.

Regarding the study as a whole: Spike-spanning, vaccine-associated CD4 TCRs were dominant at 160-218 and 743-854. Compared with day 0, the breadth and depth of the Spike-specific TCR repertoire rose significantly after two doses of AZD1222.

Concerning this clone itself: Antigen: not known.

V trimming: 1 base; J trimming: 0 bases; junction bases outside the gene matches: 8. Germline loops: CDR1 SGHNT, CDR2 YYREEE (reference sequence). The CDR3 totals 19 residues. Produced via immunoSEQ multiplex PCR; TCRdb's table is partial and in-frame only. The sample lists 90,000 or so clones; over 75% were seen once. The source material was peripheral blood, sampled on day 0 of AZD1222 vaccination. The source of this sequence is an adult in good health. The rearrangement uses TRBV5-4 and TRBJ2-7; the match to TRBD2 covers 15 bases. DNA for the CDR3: TGTGCCAGCAGCTTGAGGCAGGGACTAGCGGGAGGTATCTCCTACGAGCAGTACTTC. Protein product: CASSLRQGLAGGISYEQYF. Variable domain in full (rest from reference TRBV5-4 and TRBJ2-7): ETGVTQSPTHLIKTRGQQVTLRCSSQSGHNTVSWYQQALGQGPQFIFQYYREEENGRGNFPPRFSGLQFPNYSSELNVNALELDDSALYLCASSLRQGLAGGISYEQYFGPGTRLTVT.